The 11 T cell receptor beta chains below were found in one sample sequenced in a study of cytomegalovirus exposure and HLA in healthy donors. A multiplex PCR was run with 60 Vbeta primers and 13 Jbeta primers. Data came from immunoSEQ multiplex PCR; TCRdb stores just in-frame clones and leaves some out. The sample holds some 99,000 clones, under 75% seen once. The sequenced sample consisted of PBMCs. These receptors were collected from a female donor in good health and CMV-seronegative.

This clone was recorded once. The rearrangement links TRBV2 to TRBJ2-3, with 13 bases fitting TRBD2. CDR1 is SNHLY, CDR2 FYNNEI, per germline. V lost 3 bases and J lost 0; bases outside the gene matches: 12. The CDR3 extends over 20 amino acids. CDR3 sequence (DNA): TGTGCCAGCAGTGAGACAACCGGGACTAGCGGGACTCCTAGCACAGATACGCAGTATTTT. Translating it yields CASSETTGTSGTPSTDTQYF.

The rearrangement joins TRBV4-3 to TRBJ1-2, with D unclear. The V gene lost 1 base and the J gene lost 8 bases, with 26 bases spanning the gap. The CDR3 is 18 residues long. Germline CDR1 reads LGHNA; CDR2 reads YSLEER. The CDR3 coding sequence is TGCGCCAGCAGCCAAGCGACGAGGGCCCTCAATAGAGGTCCGGGCTACACCTTC. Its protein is CASSQATRALNRGPGYTF.

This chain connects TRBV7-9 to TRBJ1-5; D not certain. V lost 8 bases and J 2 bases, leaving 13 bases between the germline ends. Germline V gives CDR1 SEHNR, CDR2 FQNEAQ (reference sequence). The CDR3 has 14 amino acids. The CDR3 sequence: CASGGTHGNQPQHF. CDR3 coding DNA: TGTGCCAGCGGAGGAACCCACGGCAATCAGCCCCAGCATTTT.

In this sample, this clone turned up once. The CDR3 here is CASSPGRTSGNYEQYF. The CDR3 DNA reads TGTGCCAGCAGCCCCGGCCGGACTAGCGGAAACTACGAGCAGTACTTC. This rearrangement joins TRBV7-3 to TRBJ2-7, with 10 bases that match TRBD2. Trimming at V came to 5 bases and at J to 3 bases, leaving 10 bases not matched to a gene. The CDR3 length is 16 residues. Germline CDR1 and CDR2: SGHTA and FQGTGA.

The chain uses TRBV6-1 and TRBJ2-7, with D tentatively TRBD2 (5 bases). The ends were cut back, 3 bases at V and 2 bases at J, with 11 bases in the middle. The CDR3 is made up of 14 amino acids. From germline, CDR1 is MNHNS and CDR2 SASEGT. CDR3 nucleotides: TGTGCCAGCAGTGAGATACGGGGAACCTACGAGCAGTACTTC. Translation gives CASSEIRGTYEQYF.

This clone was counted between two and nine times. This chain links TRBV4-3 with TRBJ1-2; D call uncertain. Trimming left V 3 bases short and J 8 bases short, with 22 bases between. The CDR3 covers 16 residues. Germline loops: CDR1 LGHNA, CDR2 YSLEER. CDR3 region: CASSQDSGRAMRGYTF. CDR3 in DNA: TGCGCCAGCAGCCAGGACTCGGGGAGGGCGATGAGGGGCTACACCTTC.

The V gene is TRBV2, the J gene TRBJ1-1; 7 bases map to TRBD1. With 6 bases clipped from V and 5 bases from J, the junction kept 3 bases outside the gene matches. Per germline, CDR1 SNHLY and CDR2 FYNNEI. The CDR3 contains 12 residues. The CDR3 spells CASSPRGTEAFF. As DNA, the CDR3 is TGTGCCAGCAGCCCCAGGGGGACTGAAGCTTTCTTT.

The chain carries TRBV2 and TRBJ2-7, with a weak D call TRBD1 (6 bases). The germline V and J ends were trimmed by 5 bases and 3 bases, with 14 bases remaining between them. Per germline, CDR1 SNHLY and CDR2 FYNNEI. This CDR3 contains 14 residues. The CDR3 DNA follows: TGTGCCAGCAGTCCAGACAGGTACTTCTACGAGCAGTACTTC. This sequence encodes CASSPDRYFYEQYF.

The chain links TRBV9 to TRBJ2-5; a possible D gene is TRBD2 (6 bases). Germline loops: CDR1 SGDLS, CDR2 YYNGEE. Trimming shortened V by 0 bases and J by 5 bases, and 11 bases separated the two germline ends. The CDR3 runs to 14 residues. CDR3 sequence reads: CASSVGGGTETQYF. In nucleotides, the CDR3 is TGTGCCAGCAGCGTAGGTGGCGGGACGGAGACCCAGTACTTC.

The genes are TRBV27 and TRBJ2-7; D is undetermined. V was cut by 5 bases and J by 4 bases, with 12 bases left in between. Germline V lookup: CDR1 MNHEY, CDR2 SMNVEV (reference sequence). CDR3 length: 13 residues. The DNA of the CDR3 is TGTGCCAGCAGTCTAAAACCTCATTACGAGCAGTACTTC. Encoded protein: CASSLKPHYEQYF.

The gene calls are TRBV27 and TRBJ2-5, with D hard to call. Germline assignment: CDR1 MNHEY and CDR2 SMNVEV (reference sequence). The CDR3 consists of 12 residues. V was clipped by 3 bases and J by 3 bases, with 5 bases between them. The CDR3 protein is CASSLAEETQYF. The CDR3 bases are TGTGCCAGCAGTTTGGCGGAAGAGACCCAGTACTTC.